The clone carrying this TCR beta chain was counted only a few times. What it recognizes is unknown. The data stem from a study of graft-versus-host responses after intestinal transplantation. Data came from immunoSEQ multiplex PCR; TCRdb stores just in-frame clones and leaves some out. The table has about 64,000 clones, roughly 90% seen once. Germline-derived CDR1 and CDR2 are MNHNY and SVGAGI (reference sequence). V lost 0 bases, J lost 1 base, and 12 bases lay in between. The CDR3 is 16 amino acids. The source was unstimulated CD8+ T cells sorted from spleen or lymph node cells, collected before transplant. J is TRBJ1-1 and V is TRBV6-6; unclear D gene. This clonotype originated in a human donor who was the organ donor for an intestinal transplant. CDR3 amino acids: CASSYSYTYRNTEAFF. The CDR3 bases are TGTGCCAGCAGTTACTCCTATACCTACCGGAACACTGAAGCTTTCTTT.